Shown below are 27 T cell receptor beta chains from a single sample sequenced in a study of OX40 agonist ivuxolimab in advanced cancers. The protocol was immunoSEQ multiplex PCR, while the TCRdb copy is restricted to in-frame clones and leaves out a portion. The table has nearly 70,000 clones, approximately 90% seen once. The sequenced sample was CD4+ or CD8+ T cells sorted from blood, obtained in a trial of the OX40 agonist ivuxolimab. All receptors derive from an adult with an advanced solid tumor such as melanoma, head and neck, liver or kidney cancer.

DNA for the CDR3: TGTGCCAGCAGCTTAGGGGGAGGACGCACAGATACGCAGTATTTT. The encoded protein is CASSLGGGRTDTQYF. The chain couples TRBV7-3 to TRBJ2-3, with a possible D match to TRBD2 (6 bases). V gave up 2 bases and J gave up 1 base, with 10 bases separating them. The CDR3 length is 15 residues. Germline CDR1 SGHTA, CDR2 FQGTGA.

The CDR3 sequence is CASSLDWGGQGYRELFF. In nucleotides, the CDR3 is TGTGCCAGCAGCTTAGATTGGGGGGGACAGGGTTACCGGGAGCTGTTTTTT. This chain joins TRBV7-2 and TRBJ2-2; 9 bases are shared with TRBD1. The CDR3 loop spans 17 amino acids. Per the germline V gene, CDR1 is SGHTA and CDR2 is FQGNSA. V lost 1 base to trimming and J lost 9 bases; unmatched junction nucleotides: 12.

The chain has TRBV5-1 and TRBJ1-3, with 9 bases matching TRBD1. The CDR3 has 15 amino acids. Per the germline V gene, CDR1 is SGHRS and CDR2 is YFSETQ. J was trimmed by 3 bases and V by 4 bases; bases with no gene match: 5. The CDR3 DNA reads TGCGCCAGCAGCCGGGACAGGGCTGGTGGAAACACCATATATTTT. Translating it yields CASSRDRAGGNTIYF.

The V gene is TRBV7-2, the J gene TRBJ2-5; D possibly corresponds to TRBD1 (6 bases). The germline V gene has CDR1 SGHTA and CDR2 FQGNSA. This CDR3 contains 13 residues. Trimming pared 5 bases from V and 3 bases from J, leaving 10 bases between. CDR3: CASSGTQKETQYF. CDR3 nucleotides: TGTGCCAGCAGCGGGACACAAAAAGAGACCCAGTACTTC.

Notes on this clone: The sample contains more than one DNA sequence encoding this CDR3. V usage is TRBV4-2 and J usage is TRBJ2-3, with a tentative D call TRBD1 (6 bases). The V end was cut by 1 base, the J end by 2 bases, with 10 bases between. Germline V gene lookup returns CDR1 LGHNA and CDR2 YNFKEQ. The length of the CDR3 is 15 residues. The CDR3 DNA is TGTGCCAGCAGCCAAGTTGGGGGCAACACAGATACGCAGTATTTT. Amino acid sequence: CASSQVGGNTDTQYF.

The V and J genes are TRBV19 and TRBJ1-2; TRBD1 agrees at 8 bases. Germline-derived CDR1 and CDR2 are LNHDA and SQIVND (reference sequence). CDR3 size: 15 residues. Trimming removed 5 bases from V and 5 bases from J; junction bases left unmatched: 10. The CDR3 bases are TGTGCCAGTAGTCCAGGACAGGGAGGATCGTATGGCTACACCTTC. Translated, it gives CASSPGQGGSYGYTF.

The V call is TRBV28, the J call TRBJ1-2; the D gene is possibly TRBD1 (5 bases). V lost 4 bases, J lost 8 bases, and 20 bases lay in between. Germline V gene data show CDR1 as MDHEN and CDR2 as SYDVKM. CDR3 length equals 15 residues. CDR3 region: CASSSTGGSLGGYTF. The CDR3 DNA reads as TGTGCCAGCAGTTCCACTGGGGGGAGTTTGGGAGGCTACACCTTC.

The CDR3 spells CASSEQGRFEQYF. The DNA for the CDR3 is TGTGCCAGCAGTGAACAGGGGAGGTTCGAGCAGTACTTC. The J gene is TRBJ2-7, the V gene TRBV6-1, with D perhaps TRBD1 or TRBD2 (6 bases each). There are 13 residues in the CDR3. Germline values: CDR1 MNHNS, CDR2 SASEGT. V lost 2 bases and J lost 6, with 11 bases in between.

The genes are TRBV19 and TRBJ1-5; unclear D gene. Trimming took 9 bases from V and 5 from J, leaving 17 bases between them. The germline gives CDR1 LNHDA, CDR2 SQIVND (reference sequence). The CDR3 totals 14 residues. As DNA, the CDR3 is TGTGCCAGCGATACCGGGTTCCAATATCAGCCCCAGCATTTT. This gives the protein CASDTGFQYQPQHF.

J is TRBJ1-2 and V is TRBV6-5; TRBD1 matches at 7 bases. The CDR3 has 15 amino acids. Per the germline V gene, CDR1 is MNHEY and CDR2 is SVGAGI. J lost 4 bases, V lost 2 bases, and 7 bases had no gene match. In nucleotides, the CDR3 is TGTGCCAGCAGTTACCGGGACAGCAATTTCTATGGCTACACCTTC. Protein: CASSYRDSNFYGYTF.

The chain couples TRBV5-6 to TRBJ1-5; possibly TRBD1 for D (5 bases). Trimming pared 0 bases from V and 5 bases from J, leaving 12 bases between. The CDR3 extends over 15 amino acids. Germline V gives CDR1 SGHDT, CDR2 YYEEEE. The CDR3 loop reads CASSLVQAGDQPQHF. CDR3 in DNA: TGTGCCAGCAGCTTGGTCCAGGCGGGGGATCAGCCCCAGCATTTT.

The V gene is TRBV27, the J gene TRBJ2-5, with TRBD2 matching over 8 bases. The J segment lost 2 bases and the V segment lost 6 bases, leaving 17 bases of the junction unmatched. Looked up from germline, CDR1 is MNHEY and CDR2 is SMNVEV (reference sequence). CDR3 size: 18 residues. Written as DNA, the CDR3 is TGTGCCAGCAGCCCTTTTGTTTTAGCGGGGCAAATTCAAGAGACCCAGTACTTC. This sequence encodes CASSPFVLAGQIQETQYF.

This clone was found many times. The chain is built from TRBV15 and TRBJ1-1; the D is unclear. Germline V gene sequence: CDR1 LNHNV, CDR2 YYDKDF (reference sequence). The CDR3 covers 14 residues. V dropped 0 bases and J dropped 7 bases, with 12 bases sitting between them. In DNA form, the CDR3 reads TGTGCCACCAGCAGAGAGTGGGCGGATCATGAAGCTTTCTTT. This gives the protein CATSREWADHEAFF. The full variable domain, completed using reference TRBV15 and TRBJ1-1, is DAMVIQNPRYQVTQFGKPVTLSCSQTLNHNVMYWYQQKSSQAPKLLFHYYDKDFNNEADTPDNFQSRRPNTSFCFLDIRSPGLGDTAMYLCATSREWADHEAFFGQGTRLTVV.

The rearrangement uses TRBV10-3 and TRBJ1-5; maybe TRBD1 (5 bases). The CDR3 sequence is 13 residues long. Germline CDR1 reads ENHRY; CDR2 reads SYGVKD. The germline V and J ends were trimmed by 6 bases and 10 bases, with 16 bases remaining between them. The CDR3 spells CAIRSNVGVPQHF. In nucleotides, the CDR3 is TGTGCCATCAGGTCGAACGTGGGGGTTCCCCAGCATTTT.

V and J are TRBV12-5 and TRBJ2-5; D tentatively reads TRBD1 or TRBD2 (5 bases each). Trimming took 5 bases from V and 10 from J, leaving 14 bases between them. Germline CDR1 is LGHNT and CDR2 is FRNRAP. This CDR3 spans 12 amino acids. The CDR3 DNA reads TGTGCTAGTGGTCGGGGACGGTTGATCCAGTACTTC. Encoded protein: CASGRGRLIQYF.

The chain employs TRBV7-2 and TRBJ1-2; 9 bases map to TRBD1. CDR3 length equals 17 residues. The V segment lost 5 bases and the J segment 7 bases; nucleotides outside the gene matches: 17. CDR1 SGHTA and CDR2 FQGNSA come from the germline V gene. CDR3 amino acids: CASSPKTSKQGAGGYTF. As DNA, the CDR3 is TGTGCCAGCAGCCCAAAAACCAGTAAACAGGGGGCGGGTGGCTACACCTTC. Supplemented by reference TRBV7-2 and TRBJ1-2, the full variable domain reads GAGVSQSPSNKVTEKGKDVELRCDPISGHTALYWYRQSLGQGLEFLIYFQGNSAPDKSGLPSDRFSAERTGGSVSTLTIQRTQQEDSAVYLCASSPKTSKQGAGGYTFGSGTRLTVV.

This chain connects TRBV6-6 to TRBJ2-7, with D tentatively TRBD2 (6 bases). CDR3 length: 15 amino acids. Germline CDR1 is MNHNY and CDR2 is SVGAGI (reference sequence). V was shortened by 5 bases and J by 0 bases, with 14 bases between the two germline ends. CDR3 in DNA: TGTGCCAGCAGTCCGGGGGACCTTAGCTCCTACGAGCAGTACTTC. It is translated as CASSPGDLSSYEQYF.

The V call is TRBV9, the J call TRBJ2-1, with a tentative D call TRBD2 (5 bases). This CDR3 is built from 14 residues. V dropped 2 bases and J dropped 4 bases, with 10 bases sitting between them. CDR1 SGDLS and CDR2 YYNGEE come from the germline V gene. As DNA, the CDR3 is TGTGCCAGCAGCGTCTTAGCGTCTTACAATGAGCAGTTCTTC. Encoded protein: CASSVLASYNEQFF.

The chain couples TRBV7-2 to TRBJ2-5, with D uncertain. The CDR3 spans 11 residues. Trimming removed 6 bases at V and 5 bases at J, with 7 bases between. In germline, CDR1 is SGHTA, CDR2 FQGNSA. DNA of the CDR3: TGTGCCAGCAGGAAAGATGAGACCCAGTACTTC. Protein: CASRKDETQYF.

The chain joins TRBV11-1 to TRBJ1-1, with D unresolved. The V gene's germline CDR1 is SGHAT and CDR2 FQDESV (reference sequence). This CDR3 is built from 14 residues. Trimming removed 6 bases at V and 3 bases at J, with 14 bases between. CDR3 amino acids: CASSPLEGYTEAFF. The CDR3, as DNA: TGTGCCAGCAGTCCCTTGGAGGGATACACTGAAGCTTTCTTT.

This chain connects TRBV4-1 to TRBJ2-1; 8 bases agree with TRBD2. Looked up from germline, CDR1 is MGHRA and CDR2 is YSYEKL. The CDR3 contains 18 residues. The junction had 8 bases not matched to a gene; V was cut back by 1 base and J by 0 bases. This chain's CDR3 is CASSQGVSGGVSYNEQFF. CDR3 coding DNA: TGCGCCAGCAGCCAAGGTGTAAGCGGGGGAGTCTCCTACAATGAGCAGTTCTTC.

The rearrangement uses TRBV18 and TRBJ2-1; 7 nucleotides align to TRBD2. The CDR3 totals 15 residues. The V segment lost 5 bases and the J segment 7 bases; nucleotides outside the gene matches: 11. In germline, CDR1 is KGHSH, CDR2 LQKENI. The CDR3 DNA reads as TGTGCCAGCTCAGGAGCGGGGCGGGAATGGAATGAGCAGTTCTTC. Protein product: CASSGAGREWNEQFF.

In DNA, the CDR3 is TGTGCCAGTACCCACTGGGATGAGCAGTTCTTC. This translates into CASTHWDEQFF. V gene TRBV19 combines with J gene TRBJ2-1; no definite D call. Trimming stripped 7 bases from V and 8 bases from J, with 9 bases between. This CDR3 is built from 11 residues. Germline-derived CDR1 and CDR2 are LNHDA and SQIVND (reference sequence).

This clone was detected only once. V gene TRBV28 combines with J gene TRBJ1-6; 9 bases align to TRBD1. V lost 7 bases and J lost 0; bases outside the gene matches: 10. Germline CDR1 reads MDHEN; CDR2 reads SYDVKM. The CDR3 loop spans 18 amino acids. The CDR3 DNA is TGTGCCAGCACTCCAAGGGACAGGGCCCTCTCCTATAATTCACCCCTCCACTTT. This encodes CASTPRDRALSYNSPLHF. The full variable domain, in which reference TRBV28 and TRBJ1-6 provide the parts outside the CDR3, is DVKVTQSSRYLVKRTGEKVFLECVQDMDHENMFWYRQDPGLGLRLIYFSYDVKMKEKGDIPEGYSVSREKKERFSLILESASTNQTSMYLCASTPRDRALSYNSPLHFGNGTRLTVT.

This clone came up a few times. The DNA of the CDR3 is TGTGCCACCGCATGGACAGGGGTTGGCTACACCTTC. Translation gives CATAWTGVGYTF. The chain is built from TRBV6-5 and TRBJ1-2; 9 bases agree with TRBD1. Germline CDR1 reads MNHEY; CDR2 reads SVGAGI. This CDR3 contains 12 residues. After removal of 10 bases from V and 7 bases from J, the junction contained 7 bases not matched to a gene.

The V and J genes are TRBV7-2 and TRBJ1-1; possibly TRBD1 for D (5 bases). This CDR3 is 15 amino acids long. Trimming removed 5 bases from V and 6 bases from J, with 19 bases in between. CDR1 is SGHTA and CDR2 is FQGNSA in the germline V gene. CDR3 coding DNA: TGTGCCAGCAGCCCCTCCCCGGGGCCTGGTGCTGAAGCTTTCTTT. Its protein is CASSPSPGPGAEAFF.

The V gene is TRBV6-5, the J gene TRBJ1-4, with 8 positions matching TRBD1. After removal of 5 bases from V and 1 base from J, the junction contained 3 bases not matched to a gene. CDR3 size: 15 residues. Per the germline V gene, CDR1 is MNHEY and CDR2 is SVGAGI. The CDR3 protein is CASSPGQGTNEKLFF. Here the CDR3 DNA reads TGTGCCAGCAGTCCCGGACAGGGAACTAATGAAAAACTGTTTTTT.